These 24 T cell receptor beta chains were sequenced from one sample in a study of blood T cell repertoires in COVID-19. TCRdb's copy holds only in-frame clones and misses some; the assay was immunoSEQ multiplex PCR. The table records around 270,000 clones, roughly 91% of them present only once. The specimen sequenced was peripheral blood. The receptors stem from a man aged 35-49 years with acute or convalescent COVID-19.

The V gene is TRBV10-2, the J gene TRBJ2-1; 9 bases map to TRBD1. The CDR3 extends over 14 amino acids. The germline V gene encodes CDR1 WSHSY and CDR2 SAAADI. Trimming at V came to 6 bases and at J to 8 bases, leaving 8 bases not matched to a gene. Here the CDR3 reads CASSRDRVLDEQFF. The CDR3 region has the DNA TGCGCCAGCAGCCGGGACAGGGTCTTGGATGAGCAGTTCTTC.

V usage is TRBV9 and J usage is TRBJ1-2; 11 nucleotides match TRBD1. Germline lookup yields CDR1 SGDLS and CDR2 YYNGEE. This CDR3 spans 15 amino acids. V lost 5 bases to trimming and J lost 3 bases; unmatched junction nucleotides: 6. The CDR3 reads CASSFGQGAYYGYTF. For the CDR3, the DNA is TGTGCCAGCAGTTTCGGACAGGGGGCTTACTATGGCTACACCTTC.

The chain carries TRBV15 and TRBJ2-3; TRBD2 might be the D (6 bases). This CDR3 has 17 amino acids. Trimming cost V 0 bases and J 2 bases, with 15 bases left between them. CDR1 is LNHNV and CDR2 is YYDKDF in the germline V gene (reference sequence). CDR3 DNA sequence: TGTGCCACCAGCAGAGATATGCAGCGGGCCCCCACAGATACGCAGTATTTT. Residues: CATSRDMQRAPTDTQYF.

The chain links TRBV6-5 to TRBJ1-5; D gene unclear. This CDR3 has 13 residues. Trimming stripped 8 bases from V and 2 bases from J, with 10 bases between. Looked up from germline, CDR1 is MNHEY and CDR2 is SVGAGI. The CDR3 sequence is CASQRDGNQPQHF. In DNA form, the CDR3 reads TGTGCCAGCCAGCGCGACGGCAATCAGCCCCAGCATTTT.

The CDR3 protein is CASSEGTGDTGELFF. The CDR3 DNA reads as TGCGCCAGCAGTGAGGGGACAGGGGACACCGGGGAGCTGTTTTTT. This chain uses TRBV10-1 with TRBJ2-2; TRBD1 matches at 10 bases. CDR3 length: 15 amino acids. CDR1 is WNHNN, CDR2 SYGVQD, per germline (reference sequence). V lost 2 bases and J lost 3; bases outside the gene matches: 0.

CDR3 coding DNA: TGTGCCAGCAGTTACTCACAAGGGGGCTGGACTGAAGCTTTCTTT. Residues: CASSYSQGGWTEAFF. The chain couples TRBV6-5 to TRBJ1-1; 7 bases line up with TRBD1. Trimming at V came to 0 bases and at J to 5 bases, leaving 6 bases not matched to a gene. The CDR3 has 15 amino acids. CDR1 and CDR2 from the germline V gene are MNHEY and SVGAGI.

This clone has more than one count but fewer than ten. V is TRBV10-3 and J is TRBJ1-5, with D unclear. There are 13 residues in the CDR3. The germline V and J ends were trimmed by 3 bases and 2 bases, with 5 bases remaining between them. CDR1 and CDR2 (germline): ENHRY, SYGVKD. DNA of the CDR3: TGTGCCATCAGTGACTCCCGCAATCAGCCCCAGCATTTT. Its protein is CAISDSRNQPQHF.

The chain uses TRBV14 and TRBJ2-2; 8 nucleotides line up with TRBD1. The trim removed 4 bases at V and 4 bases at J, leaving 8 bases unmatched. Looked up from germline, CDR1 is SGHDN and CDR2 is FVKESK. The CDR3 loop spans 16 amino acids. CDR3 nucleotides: TGTGCCAGCAGCCCCCGGACAGGGATGAGCACCGGGGAGCTGTTTTTT. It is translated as CASSPRTGMSTGELFF.

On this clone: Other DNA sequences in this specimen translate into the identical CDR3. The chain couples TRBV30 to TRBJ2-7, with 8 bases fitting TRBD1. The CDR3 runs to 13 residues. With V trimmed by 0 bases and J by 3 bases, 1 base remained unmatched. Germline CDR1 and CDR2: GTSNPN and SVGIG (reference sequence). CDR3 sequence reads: CAWSVGQGYEQYF. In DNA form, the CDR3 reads TGTGCCTGGAGTGTAGGACAGGGCTACGAGCAGTACTTC.

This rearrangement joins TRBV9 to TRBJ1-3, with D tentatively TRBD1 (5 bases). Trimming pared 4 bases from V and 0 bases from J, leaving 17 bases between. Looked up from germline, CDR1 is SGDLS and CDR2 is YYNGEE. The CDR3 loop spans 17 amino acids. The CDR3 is CASSPRQTASSGNTIYF. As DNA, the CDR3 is TGTGCCAGCAGCCCCCGTCAGACAGCCAGCTCTGGAAACACCATATATTTT.

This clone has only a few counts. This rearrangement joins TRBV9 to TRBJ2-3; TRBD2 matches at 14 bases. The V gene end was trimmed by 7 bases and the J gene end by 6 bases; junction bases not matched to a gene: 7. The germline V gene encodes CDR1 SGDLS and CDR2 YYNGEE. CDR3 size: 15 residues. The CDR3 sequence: CASGLAGGVSDTQYF. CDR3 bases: TGTGCCAGCGGACTAGCGGGGGGTGTCTCGGATACGCAGTATTTT.

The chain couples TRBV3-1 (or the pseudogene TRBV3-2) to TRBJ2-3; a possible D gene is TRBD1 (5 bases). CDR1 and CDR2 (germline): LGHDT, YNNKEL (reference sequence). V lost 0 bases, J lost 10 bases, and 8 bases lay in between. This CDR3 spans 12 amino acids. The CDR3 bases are TGTGCCAGCAGCCAAGACAGGGTTGCGCAGTATTTT. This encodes CASSQDRVAQYF.

This CDR3 reads CASRDPGPNEKLFF. The CDR3 bases are TGTGCCAGCAGGGATCCGGGTCCAAATGAAAAACTGTTTTTT. The chain employs TRBV6-5 and TRBJ1-4; no definite D call. Germline V CDR1 and CDR2: MNHEY, SVGAGI. The ends were cut back, 6 bases at V and 5 bases at J, with 13 bases in the middle. The CDR3 consists of 14 residues.

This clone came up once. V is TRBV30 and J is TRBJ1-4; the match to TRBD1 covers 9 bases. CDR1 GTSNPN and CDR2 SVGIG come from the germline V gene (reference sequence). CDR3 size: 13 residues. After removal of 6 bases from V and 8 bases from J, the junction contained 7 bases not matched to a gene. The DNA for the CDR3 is TGTGCCTGCCCGGGACAGGGAGGGGAAAAACTGTTTTTT. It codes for CACPGQGGEKLFF.

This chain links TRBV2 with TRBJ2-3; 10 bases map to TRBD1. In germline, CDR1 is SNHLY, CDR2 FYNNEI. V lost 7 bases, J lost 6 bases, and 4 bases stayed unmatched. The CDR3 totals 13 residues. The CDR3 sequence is CASKDRGGDTQYF. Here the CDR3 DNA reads TGTGCCAGCAAGGACAGGGGGGGGGATACGCAGTATTTT.

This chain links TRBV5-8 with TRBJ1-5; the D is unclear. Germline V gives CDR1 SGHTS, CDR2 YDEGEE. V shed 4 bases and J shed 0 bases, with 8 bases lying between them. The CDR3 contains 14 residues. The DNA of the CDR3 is TGTGCCAGCAGCCCGGGGTATAGCAATCAGCCCCAGCATTTT. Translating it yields CASSPGYSNQPQHF.

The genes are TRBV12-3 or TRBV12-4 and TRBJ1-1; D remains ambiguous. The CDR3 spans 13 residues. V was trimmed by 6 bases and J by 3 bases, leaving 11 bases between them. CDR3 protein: CASRWSRDTEAFF. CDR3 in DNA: TGTGCCAGCAGGTGGAGTCGGGACACTGAAGCTTTCTTT.

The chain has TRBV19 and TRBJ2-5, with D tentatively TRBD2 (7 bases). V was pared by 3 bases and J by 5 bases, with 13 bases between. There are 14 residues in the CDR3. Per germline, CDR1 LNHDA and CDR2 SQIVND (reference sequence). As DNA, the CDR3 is TGTGCCAGTAGTATGGGGGGGGCCTGGGAGACCCAGTACTTC. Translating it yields CASSMGGAWETQYF.

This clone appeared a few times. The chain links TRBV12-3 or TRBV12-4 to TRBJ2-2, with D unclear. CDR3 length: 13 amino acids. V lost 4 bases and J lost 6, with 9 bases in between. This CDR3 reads CASSSGWAGELFF. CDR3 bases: TGTGCCAGCAGTTCAGGTTGGGCCGGGGAGCTGTTTTTT.

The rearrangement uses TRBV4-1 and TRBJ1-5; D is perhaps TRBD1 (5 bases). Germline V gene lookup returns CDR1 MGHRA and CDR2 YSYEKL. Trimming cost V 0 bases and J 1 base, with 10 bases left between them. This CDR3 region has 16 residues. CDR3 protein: CASSQEGGSSNQPQHF. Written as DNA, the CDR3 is TGCGCCAGCAGCCAAGAGGGGGGTTCGAGCAATCAGCCCCAGCATTTT.

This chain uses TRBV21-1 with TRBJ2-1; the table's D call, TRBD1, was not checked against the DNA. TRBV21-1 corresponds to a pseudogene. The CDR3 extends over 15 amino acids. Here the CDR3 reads CASSPTGLYDNEQFF. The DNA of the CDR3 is TGTGCCAGCAGCCCGACAGGCCTGTATGACAATGAGCAGTTCTTC.

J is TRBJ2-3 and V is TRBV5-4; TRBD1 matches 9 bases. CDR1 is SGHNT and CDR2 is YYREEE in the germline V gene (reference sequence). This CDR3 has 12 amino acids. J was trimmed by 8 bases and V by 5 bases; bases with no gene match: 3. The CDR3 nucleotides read TGTGCCAGCAGGGGACAGGGTAGTACGCAGTATTTT. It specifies CASRGQGSTQYF.

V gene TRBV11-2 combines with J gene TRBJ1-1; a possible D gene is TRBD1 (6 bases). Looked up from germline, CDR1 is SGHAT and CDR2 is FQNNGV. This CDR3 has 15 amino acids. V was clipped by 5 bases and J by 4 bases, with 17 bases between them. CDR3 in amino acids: CASSPYRAAITEAFF. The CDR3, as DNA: TGTGCCAGCAGCCCCTACAGGGCTGCGATCACTGAAGCTTTCTTT. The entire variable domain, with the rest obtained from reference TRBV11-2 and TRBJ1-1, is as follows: EAGVAQSPRYKIIEKRQSVAFWCNPISGHATLYWYQQILGQGPKLLIQFQNNGVVDDSQLPKDRFSAERLKGVDSTLKIQPAKLEDSAVYLCASSPYRAAITEAFFGQGTRLTVV.

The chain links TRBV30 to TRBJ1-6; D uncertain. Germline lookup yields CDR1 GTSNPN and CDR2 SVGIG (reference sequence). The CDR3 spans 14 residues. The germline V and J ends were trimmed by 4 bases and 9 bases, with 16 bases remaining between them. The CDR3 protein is CAWTWPPPGSPLHF. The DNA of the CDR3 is TGTGCCTGGACATGGCCCCCGCCAGGTTCACCCCTCCACTTT.